This T cell receptor beta chain came from a study of HIV-infected patients and healthy controls. A single record per CDR3 protein comes from TCRdb applying MiXCR to the 5' RACE reads. This sample has about 64,000 distinct CDR3 sequences; under 25% occur once, and the top ten carry over 1.1%. This CDR3 has 11 residues. CDR1 and CDR2 from the germline V gene are MDHEN and SYDVKM. There are many counts of this clonotype. The genes are TRBV28 and TRBJ2-7, with TRBD2 matching 9 bases. The material sequenced was CD4+ T cells from blood. The clonotype was recovered from a human donor in good health. The CDR3 region has the DNA TGTGCGGTAGCGGGGGCCTACGAGCAGTACTTC. It translates to CAVAGAYEQYF.